This T cell receptor (beta chain) derives from a study of Ad26.COV2.S vaccination and SARS-CoV-2 variants. The treatment: some 19 received Ad26.COV2.S at low or high dose, single or two shots; 5 received placebo; per-sample allocation not given. Following the first vaccine or placebo injection, samples were taken on day 63. Method: immunoSEQ multiplex PCR; TCRdb's copy keeps in-frame clones and lacks some. The sample holds 440,000 or so clones, 92% seen once. Trimming took 7 bases from V and 7 from J, leaving 17 bases between them. The CDR3 runs 15 residues. CDR1 and CDR2 (germline): MDHEN, SYDVKM. This TCR derives from a person between 18 and 59 years old who received the Ad26.COV2.S COVID-19 vaccine or a placebo. V and J are TRBV28 and TRBJ1-6, with D possibly being TRBD1 (5 bases). The sample was peripheral blood, taken in a trial of Ad26.COV2.S vaccine versus placebo. CDR3 residues: CASTRDGTVNSPLHF. In DNA, the CDR3 is TGTGCCAGCACCCGGGACGGGACGGTGAATTCACCCCTCCACTTT.